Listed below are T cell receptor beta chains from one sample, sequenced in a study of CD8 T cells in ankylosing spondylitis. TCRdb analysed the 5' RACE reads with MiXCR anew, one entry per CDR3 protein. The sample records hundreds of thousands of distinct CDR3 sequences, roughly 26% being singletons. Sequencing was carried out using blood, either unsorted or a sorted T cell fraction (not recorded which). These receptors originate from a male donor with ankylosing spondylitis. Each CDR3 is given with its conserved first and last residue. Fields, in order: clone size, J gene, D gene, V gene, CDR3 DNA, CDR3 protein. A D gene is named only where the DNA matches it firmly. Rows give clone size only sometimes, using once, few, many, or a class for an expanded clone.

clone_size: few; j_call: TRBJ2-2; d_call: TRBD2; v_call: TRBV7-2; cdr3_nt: TGTGCCAGCAGCTTACGCTTAGCGGGAGAGTCCCGGGCCGGGGAGCTGTTTTTT; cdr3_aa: CASSLRLAGESRAGELFF
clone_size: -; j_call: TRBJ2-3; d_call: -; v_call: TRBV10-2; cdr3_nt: TGCGCCAGCCTCCCGCGTAAAAGGGCGAATGCGGATACGCAGTATTTT; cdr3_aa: CASLPRKRANADTQYF
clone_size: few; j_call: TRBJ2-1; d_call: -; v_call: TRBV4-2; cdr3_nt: TGTGCCAGCAGCCAACAACACGCGAGCTCCTACAATGAGCAGTTCTTC; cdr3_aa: CASSQQHASSYNEQFF
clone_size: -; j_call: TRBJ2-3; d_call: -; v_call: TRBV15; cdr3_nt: TGTGCCACCAGCAGAGATCTGAGGCGGTCTAGCACAGATACGCAGTATTTT; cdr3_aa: CATSRDLRRSSTDTQYF
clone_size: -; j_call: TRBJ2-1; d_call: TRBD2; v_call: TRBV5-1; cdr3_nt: TGCGCCAGCGCTGCGGGAGCCCTCTCCTACAATGAGCAGTTCTTC; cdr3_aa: CASAAGALSYNEQFF
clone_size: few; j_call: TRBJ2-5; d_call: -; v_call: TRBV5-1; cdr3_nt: TGCGCCAGCAGCTTGGCCGGGACACAGGAGGAGACCCAGTACTTC; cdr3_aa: CASSLAGTQEETQYF
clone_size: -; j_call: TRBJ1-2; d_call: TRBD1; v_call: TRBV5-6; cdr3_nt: TGTGCCAGCAGCTTGAGGGACAGGGGGCTCGAAGGCTACACCTTC; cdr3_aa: CASSLRDRGLEGYTF
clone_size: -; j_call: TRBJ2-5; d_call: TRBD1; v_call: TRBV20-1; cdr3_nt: TGCAGTGCCCGTCAGGGGGCCGAAGAGACCCAGTACTTC; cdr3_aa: CSARQGAEETQYF
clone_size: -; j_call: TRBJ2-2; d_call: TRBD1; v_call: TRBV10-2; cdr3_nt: TGCGCCAGCGAGGGGACAGCGAACACCGGGGAGCTGTTTTTT; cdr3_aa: CASEGTANTGELFF
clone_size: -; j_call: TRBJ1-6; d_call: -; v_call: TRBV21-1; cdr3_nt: TGTGCCAGCAGCCCATGGGACATCCAACCCTATAATTCACCCCTCCACTTT; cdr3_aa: CASSPWDIQPYNSPLHF
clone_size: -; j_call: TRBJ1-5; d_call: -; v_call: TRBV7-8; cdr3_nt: TGTGCCAGCAGCTTGAAGTTTCCGGGGCAGGGGAAAGGGCAGCCCCAGCATTTT; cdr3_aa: CASSLKFPGQGKGQPQHF
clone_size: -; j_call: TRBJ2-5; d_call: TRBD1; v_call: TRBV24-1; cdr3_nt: TGTGCCACCAGTGATTTGGATGACAGGGGAAAGACCCAGTACTTC; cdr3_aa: CATSDLDDRGKTQYF
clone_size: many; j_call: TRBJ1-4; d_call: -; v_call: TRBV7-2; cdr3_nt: TGTGCCAGCAGCTTAGACCCCCGAGGAAATGAAAAACTGTTTTTT; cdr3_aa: CASSLDPRGNEKLFF
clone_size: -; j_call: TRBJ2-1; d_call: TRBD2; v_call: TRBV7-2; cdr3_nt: TGTGCCAGCAGCAGAGGACTAGCGGGGGCTAATGAGCAGTTCTTC; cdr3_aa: CASSRGLAGANEQFF
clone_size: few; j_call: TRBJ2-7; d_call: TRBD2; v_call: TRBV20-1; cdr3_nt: TGCAGTGCTCAAACCCTGACTAGCGGGAGGTACGAGCAGTACTTC; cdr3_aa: CSAQTLTSGRYEQYF
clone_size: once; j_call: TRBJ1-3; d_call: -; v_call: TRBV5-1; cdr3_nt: TGCGCCAGCAGCCTCCCGCGCGATCGGTCCTCTGGAAACACCATATATTTT; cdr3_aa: CASSLPRDRSSGNTIYF
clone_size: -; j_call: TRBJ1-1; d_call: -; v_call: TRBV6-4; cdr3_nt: TGTGCCAGCAGATCGGGCAGGGGCACTGAAGCTTTCTTT; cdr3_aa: CASRSGRGTEAFF